The 9 T cell receptor beta chains below were found in one sample sequenced in a study of cytomegalovirus exposure and HLA in healthy donors. TCRdb's table, derived via immunoSEQ multiplex PCR, lists solely in-frame clones and lacks some. The table includes roughly 56,000 clones, roughly 94% detected once. The sample consisted of PBMCs. The receptor source for this set is a man between 18 and 29 years old in good health and CMV-seronegative.

The genes are TRBV9 and TRBJ2-1; 8 bases line up with TRBD2. This CDR3 comprises 15 residues. The ends lost 0 bases at V and 4 bases at J; junction bases unmatched: 3. Germline loops: CDR1 SGDLS, CDR2 YYNGEE. CDR3 sequence (DNA): TGTGCCAGCAGCGTAGCAGCGGGAGTGTACAATGAGCAGTTCTTC. The encoded protein is CASSVAAGVYNEQFF.

This chain connects TRBV30 to TRBJ2-3, with 10 bases that match TRBD1. Germline V gene sequence: CDR1 GTSNPN, CDR2 SVGIG (reference sequence). The J segment lost 3 bases and the V segment lost 3 bases, leaving 3 bases of the junction unmatched. The CDR3 totals 14 residues. The CDR3 loop is CAWRRQGATDTQYF. For the CDR3, the DNA is TGTGCCTGGAGAAGACAGGGGGCAACAGATACGCAGTATTTT.

The chain's CDR3 is CASSLAGGGETQYF. The CDR3 region has the DNA TGTGCCAGCAGCTTGGCCGGGGGTGGAGAGACCCAGTACTTC. The V call is TRBV5-6, the J call TRBJ2-5, with D perhaps TRBD2 (6 bases). V was pared by 0 bases and J by 4 bases, with 10 bases between. The CDR3 is made up of 14 amino acids. Germline V CDR1 and CDR2: SGHDT, YYEEEE.

This clone was seen a single time. The chain is built from TRBV29-1 and TRBJ2-3; 9 bases are a match to TRBD1. Per germline, CDR1 SQVTM and CDR2 ANQGSEA. The trim removed 5 bases at V and 2 bases at J, leaving 2 bases unmatched. The CDR3 sequence is 13 residues long. The CDR3 nucleotides are TGCAGCGTTCGGACAGGGGACACAGATACGCAGTATTTT. The encoded protein is CSVRTGDTDTQYF.

The chain combines TRBV4-2 with TRBJ2-1; TRBD2 aligns across 8 bases. The CDR3 extends over 16 amino acids. Trimming at V came to 3 bases and at J to 6 bases, leaving 10 bases not matched to a gene. Germline-derived CDR1 and CDR2 are LGHNA and YNFKEQ. The CDR3 region is CASSQAGSGSSNEQFF. The DNA for the CDR3 is TGTGCCAGCAGCCAGGCCGGAAGCGGGAGTTCCAATGAGCAGTTCTTC.

The CDR3 sequence is CASSWGQSIHNEQFF. For the CDR3, the DNA is TGTGCCAGCAGCTGGGGACAGTCCATCCACAATGAGCAGTTCTTC. The chain has TRBV11-3 and TRBJ2-1; TRBD1 agrees at 7 bases. Trimming removed 4 bases from V and 5 bases from J; junction bases left unmatched: 8. The CDR3 runs 15 residues. The germline V gene encodes CDR1 SGHNT and CDR2 YENEEA.

The V gene is TRBV6-6, the J gene TRBJ2-5, with D possibly TRBD1 on 6 matching bases. The germline CDR1 and CDR2 sequences are MNHNY and SVGAGI (reference sequence). The V and J ends lost 2 bases and 4 bases respectively, with 14 bases between them. The CDR3 is 15 amino acids. The CDR3 is CASSYPTQGTETQYF. CDR3 sequence (DNA): TGTGCCAGCAGTTACCCCACACAGGGTACAGAGACCCAGTACTTC.

The rearrangement links TRBV11-2 to TRBJ1-1, with D unclear. Trimming cost V 3 bases and J 6 bases, with 8 bases left between them. Germline V CDR1 and CDR2: SGHAT, FQNNGV. The length of the CDR3 is 12 residues. The CDR3 here is CASSFLSAEAFF. The CDR3, as DNA: TGTGCCAGCAGCTTTCTTAGCGCTGAAGCTTTCTTT.

The chain couples TRBV12-5 to TRBJ2-7, with D hard to call. CDR3 length: 13 amino acids. V lost 0 bases and J 7 bases, leaving 10 bases between the germline ends. The germline V gene encodes CDR1 LGHNT and CDR2 FRNRAP. The CDR3 reads CASGLVHRLEQYF. The CDR3 nucleotides read TGTGCTAGTGGTTTGGTACACCGCTTAGAGCAGTACTTC.